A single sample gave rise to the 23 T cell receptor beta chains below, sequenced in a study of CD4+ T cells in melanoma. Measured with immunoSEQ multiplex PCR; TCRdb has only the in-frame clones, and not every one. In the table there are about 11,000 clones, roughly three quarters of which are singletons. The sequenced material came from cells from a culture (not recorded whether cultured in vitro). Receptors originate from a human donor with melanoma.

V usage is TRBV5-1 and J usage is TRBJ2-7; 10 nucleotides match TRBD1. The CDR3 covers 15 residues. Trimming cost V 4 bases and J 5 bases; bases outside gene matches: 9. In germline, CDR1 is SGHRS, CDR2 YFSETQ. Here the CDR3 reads CASSRVGTGAHEQYF. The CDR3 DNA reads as TGCGCCAGCAGCCGGGTGGGGACAGGGGCTCACGAGCAGTACTTC.

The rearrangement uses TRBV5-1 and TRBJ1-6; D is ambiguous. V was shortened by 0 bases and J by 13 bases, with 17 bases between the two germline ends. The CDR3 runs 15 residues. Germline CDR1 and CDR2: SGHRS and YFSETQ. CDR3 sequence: CASSLGDLPGLPLHF. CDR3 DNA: TGCGCCAGCAGCTTGGGAGACTTACCCGGGCTTCCCCTCCACTTT.

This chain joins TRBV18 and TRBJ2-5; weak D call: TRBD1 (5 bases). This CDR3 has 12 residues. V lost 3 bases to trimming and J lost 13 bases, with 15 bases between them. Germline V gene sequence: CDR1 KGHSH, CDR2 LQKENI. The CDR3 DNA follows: TGTGCCAGCTCACCCGAAGGGGTAACTCGGTACTTC. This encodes CASSPEGVTRYF.

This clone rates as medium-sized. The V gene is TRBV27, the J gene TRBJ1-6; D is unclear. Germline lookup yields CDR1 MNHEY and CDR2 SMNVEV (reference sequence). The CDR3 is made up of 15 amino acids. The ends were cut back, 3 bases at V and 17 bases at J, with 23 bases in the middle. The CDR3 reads CASSLVSPSLTRVHF. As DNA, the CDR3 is TGTGCCAGCAGTTTGGTTTCTCCTTCGCTCACTAGGGTCCACTTT.

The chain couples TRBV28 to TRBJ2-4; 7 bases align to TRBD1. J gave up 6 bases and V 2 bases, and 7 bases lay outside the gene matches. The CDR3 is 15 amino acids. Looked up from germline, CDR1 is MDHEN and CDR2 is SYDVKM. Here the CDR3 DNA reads TGTGCCAGCAGTTTACTACAGGGGATCGGAAACATTCAGTACTTC. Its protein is CASSLLQGIGNIQYF.

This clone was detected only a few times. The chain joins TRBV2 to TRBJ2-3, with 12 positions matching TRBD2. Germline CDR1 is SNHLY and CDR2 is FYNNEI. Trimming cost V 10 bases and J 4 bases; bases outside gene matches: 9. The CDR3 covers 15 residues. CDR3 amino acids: CATSTSGGFSDTQYF. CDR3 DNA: TGTGCCACCTCGACTAGCGGGGGATTCTCAGATACGCAGTATTTT.

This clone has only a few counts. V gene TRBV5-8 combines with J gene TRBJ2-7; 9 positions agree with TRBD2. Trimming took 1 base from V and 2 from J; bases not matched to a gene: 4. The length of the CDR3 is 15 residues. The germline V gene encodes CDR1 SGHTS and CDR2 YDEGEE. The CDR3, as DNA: TGTGCCAGCAGCTTGCCTAGCGGGGATACCTACGAGCAGTACTTC. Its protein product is CASSLPSGDTYEQYF.

In DNA, the CDR3 is TGTGCCTGGAAGCCCCCAGGACTAGCGGGGGGGCGGGGCTCCTACAATGAGCAGTTCTTC. It codes for CAWKPPGLAGGRGSYNEQFF. This sequence joins TRBV30 and TRBJ2-1; TRBD2 agrees at 15 bases. The CDR3 covers 20 residues. Germline CDR1 and CDR2: GTSNPN and SVGIG (reference sequence). V lost 4 bases to trimming and J lost 0 bases; unmatched junction nucleotides: 13.

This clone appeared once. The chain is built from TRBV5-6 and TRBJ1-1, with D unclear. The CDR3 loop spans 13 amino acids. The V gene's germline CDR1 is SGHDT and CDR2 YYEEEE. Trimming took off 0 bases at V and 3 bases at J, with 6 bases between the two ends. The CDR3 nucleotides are TGTGCCAGCAGCTTGGGCGGGGACACTGAAGCTTTCTTT. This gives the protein CASSLGGDTEAFF.

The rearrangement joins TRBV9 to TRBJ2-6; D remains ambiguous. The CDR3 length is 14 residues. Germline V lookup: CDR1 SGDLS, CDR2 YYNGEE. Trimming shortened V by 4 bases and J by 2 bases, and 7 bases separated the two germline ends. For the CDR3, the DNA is TGTGCCAGCAGCAGAGTGGCTGGGGCCAACGTCCTGACTTTC. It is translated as CASSRVAGANVLTF.

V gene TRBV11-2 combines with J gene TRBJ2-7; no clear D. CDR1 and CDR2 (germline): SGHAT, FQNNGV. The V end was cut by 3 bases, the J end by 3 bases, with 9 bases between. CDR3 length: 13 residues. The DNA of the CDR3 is TGTGCCAGCAGCTTTGGCTCCAACTACGAGCAGTACTTC. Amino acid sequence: CASSFGSNYEQYF. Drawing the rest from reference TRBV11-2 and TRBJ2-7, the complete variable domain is EAGVAQSPRYKIIEKRQSVAFWCNPISGHATLYWYQQILGQGPKLLIQFQNNGVVDDSQLPKDRFSAERLKGVDSTLKIQPAKLEDSAVYLCASSFGSNYEQYFGPGTRLTVT.

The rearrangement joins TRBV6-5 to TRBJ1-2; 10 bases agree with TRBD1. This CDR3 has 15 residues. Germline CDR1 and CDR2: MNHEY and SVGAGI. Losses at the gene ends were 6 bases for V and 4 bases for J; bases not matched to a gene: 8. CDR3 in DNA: TGTGCCAGCAGGAGGGGACAGGGGTGGTTCTATGGCTACACCTTC. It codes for CASRRGQGWFYGYTF.

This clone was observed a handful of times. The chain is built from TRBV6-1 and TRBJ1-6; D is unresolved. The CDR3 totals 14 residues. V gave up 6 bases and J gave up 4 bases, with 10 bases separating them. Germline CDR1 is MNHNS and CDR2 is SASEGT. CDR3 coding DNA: TGTGCCAGCAGCGCCGGTCCTTATAATTCACCCCTCCACTTT. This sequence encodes CASSAGPYNSPLHF.

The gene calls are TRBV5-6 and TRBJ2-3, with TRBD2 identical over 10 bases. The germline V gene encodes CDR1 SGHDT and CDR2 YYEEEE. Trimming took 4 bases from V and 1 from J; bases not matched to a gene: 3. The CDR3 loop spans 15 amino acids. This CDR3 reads CASSTGLAGTDTQYF. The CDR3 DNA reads TGTGCCAGCAGCACCGGACTAGCGGGCACAGATACGCAGTATTTT.

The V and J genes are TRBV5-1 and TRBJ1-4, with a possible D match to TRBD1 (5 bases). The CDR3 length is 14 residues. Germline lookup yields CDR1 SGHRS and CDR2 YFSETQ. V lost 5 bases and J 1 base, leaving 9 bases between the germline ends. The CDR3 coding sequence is TGCGCCAGCAGGACGGGGGGAACTAATGAAAAACTGTTTTTT. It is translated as CASRTGGTNEKLFF.

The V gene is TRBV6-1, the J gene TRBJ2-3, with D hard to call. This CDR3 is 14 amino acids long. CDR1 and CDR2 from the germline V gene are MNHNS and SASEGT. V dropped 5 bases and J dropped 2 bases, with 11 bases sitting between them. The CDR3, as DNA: TGTGCCAGCAGTCTGCAGTGGGCCACAGATACGCAGTATTTT. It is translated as CASSLQWATDTQYF.

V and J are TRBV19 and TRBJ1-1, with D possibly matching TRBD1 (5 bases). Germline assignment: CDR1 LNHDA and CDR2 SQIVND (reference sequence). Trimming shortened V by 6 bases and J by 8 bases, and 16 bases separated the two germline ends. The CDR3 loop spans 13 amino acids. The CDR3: CASRGTLTPEAFF. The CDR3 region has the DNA TGTGCCAGTAGGGGGACCCTAACACCCGAAGCTTTCTTT.

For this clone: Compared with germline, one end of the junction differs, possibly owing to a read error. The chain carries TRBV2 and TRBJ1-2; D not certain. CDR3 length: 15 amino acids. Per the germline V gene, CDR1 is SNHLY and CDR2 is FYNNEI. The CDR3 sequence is CVSSEPHLGNYGYTF. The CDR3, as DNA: TGTGTCAGCAGTGAACCCCATTTGGGTAACTATGGCTACACCTTC.

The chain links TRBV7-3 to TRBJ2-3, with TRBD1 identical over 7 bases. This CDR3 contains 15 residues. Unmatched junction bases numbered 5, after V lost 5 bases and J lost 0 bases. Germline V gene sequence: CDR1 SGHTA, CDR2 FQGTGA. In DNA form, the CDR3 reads TGTGCCAGCAGCCTCGACAGGGTTAGCACAGATACGCAGTATTTT. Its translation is CASSLDRVSTDTQYF.

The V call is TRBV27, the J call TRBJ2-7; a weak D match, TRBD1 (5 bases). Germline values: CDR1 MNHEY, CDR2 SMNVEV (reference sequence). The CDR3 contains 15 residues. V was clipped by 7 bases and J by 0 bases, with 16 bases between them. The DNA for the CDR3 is TGTGCCAGCATCTTAGGGCAGGGCGGCTCCTACGAGCAGTACTTC. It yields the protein CASILGQGGSYEQYF.

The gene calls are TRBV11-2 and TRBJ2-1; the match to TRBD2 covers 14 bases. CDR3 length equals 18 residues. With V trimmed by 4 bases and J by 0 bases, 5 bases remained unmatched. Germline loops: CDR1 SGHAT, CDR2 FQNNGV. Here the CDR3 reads CASSSETSGGVSYNEQFF. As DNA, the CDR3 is TGTGCCAGCAGCTCAGAGACTAGCGGGGGGGTCTCCTACAATGAGCAGTTCTTC.

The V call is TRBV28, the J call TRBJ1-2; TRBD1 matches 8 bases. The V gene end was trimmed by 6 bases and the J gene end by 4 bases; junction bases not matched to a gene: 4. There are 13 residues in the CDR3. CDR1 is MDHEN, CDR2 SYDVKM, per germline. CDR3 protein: CASRIDRGYGYTF. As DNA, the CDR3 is TGTGCCAGCAGAATTGACAGGGGCTATGGCTACACCTTC.

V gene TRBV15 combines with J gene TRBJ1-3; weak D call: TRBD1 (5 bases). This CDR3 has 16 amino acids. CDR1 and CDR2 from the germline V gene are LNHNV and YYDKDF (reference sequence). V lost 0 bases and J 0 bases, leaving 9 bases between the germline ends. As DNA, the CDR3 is TGTGCCACCAGCAGAGATCTCAGGGACTCTGGAAACACCATATATTTT. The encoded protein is CATSRDLRDSGNTIYF.